This entry is about one T cell receptor beta chain. Its antigen remains unknown. The data were obtained in a study of graft-versus-host responses after intestinal transplantation. TCRdb's copy holds only in-frame clones and misses some; the assay was immunoSEQ multiplex PCR. There are 70,000 to 95,000 clones in the sample; just under 95% occur only once, and approximately 1% lies in the top ten. The CDR3 has 11 amino acids. The V and J ends lost 4 bases and 7 bases respectively, with 8 bases between them. CDR1 SGHTA and CDR2 FQGNSA come from the germline V gene. Sample: unstimulated CD8+ T cells sorted from spleen or lymph node cells, taken before transplant. The rearrangement links TRBV7-2 to TRBJ2-7; D is ambiguous. The TCR originated in a human donor who was the organ donor for an intestinal transplant. The CDR3 DNA is TGTGCCAGCAGCTCCTCAGATGAGCAGTACTTC. It specifies CASSSSDEQYF.